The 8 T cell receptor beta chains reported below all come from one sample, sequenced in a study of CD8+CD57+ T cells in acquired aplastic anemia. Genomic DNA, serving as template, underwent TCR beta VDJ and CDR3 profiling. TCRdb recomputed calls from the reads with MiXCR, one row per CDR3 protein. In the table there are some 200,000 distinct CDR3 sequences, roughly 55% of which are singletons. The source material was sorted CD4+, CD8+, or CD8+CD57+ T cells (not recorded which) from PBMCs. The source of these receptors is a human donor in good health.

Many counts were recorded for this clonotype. The CDR3: CASSLGTQPQHF. The CDR3 region has the DNA TGTGCCAGCAGCTTAGGAACTCAGCCCCAGCATTTT. This rearrangement joins TRBV7-9 to TRBJ1-5; no definite D call. The germline V and J ends were trimmed by 1 base and 6 bases, with 4 bases remaining between them. This CDR3 is built from 12 residues. Germline-derived CDR1 and CDR2 are SEHNR and FQNEAQ (reference sequence). Full variable domain (outside the CDR3, taken from reference TRBV7-9 and TRBJ1-5): DTGVSQNPRHKITKRGQNVTFRCDPISEHNRLYWYRQTLGQGPEFLTYFQNEAQLEKSRLLSDRFSAERPKGSFSTLEIQRTEQGDSAMYLCASSLGTQPQHFGDGTRLSIL.

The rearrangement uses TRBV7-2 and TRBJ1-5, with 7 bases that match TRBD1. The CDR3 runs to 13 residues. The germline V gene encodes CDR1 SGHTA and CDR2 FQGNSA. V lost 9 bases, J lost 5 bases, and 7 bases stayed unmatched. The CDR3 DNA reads TGTGCCAGAGACAGGGAGCTCGATCAGCCCCAGCATTTT. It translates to CARDRELDQPQHF.

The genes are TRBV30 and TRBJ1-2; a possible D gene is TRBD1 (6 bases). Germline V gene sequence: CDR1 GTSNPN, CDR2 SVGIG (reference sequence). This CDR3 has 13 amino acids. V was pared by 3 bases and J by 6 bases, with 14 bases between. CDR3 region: CAWRFGGGHGYTF. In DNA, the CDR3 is TGTGCCTGGAGGTTTGGAGGGGGACATGGCTACACCTTC. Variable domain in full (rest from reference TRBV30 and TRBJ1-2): SQTIHQWPATLVQPVGSPLSLECTVEGTSNPNLYWYRQAAGRGLQLLFYSVGIGQISSEVPQNLSASRPQDRQFILSSKKLLLSDSGFYLCAWRFGGGHGYTFGSGTRLTVV.

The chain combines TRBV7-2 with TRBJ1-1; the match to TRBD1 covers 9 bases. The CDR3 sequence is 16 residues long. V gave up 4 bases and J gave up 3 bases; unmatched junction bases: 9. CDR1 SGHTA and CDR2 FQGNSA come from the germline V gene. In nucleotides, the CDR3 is TGTGCCAGCAGCTCTATACTGGGACAGGGAGACACTGAAGCTTTCTTT. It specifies CASSSILGQGDTEAFF.

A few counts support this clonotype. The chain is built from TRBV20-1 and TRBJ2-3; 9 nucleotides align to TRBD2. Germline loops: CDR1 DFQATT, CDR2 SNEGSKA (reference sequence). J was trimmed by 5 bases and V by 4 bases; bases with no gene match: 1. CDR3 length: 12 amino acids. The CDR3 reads CSANSGRDTQYF. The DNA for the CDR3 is TGCAGTGCTAATAGCGGGAGAGATACGCAGTATTTT.

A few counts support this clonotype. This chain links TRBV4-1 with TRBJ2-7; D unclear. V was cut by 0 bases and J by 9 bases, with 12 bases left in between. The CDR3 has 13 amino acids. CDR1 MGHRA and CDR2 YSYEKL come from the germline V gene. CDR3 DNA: TGCGCCAGCAGCCAAGATGGGTTTTCTGGGCAGTACTTC. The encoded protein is CASSQDGFSGQYF.

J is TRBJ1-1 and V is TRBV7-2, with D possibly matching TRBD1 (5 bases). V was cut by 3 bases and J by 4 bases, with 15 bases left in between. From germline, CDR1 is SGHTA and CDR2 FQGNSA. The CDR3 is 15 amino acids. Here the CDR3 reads CASSFLTGRGTEAFF. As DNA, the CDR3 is TGTGCCAGCAGCTTTCTTACGGGGAGGGGCACTGAAGCTTTCTTT.

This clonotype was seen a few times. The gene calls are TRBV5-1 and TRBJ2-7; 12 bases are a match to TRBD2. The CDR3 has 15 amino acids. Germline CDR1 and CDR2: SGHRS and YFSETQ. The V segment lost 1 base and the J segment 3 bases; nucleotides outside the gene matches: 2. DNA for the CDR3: TGCGCCAGCAGCTTGTCTAGCGGGGGGGTCTACGAGCAGTACTTC. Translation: CASSLSSGGVYEQYF.